These 22 T cell receptor beta chains came from one sample sequenced in a study of T-cell reconstitution after alpha-beta-depleted transplantation in children. TCRbeta library preparation incorporated unique molecular identifiers. TCRdb reprocessed the PCR reads via MiXCR and lists one record per CDR3 protein. The sample lists some 310,000 distinct CDR3 sequences; approximately 20% were seen once. The specimen comprised PBMCs, mostly from graft donor cells, sampled 180 days after TCRalphabeta/CD19-depleted stem cell transplant. These TCRs come from a male patient between 5 and 17 years old who had a stem cell transplant for acute lymphoblastic leukemia, so the T cells may come from the graft donor.

The sample holds a few counts of this clonotype. The chain has TRBV27 and TRBJ1-2; 10 bases agree with TRBD1. CDR3 length: 18 amino acids. The germline V gene has CDR1 MNHEY and CDR2 SMNVEV (reference sequence). V lost 6 bases to trimming and J lost 4 bases; unmatched junction nucleotides: 17. Written as DNA, the CDR3 is TGTGCCAGCAGGATAATCAGAATGGGACAGGGGAATCCCTATGGCTACACCTTC. It yields the protein CASRIIRMGQGNPYGYTF.

A few counts support this clonotype. The chain combines TRBV10-3 with TRBJ2-3; 8 nucleotides match TRBD2. Germline loops: CDR1 ENHRY, CDR2 SYGVKD. This CDR3 region has 15 residues. Trimming removed 7 bases from V and 3 bases from J; junction bases left unmatched: 9. CDR3 nucleotide sequence: TGTGCCATCACCCTTTCGGGAGGGCCAACAGATACGCAGTATTTT. This encodes CAITLSGGPTDTQYF.

The chain carries TRBV5-1 and TRBJ2-2, with 9 bases aligning to TRBD1. V lost 3 bases and J lost 4; bases outside the gene matches: 4. Germline V gene lookup returns CDR1 SGHRS and CDR2 YFSETQ. This CDR3 spans 15 amino acids. The CDR3 DNA sequence: TGCGCCAGCAGCTATGGACAGGGGATCACCGGGGAGCTGTTTTTT. Translating it yields CASSYGQGITGELFF.

Only a few counts were recorded for this clonotype. The CDR3 protein is CASSQEEFTTQYF. Here the CDR3 DNA reads TGCGCCAGCAGCCAGGAAGAGTTCACGACGCAGTATTTT. The genes are TRBV4-1 and TRBJ2-3; D remains ambiguous. This CDR3 contains 13 residues. The germline V gene has CDR1 MGHRA and CDR2 YSYEKL. V was trimmed by 3 bases and J by 9 bases, leaving 13 bases between them.

V usage is TRBV6-2 or TRBV6-3 and J usage is TRBJ2-1, with 8 nucleotides matching TRBD2. CDR3 length equals 16 residues. J lost 0 bases, V lost 1 base, and 2 bases had no gene match. CDR1 MNHEY and CDR2 SVGEGT come from the germline V gene. CDR3 coding DNA: TGTGCCAGCAGTTACTTAGCGGGACGCTCCTACAATGAGCAGTTCTTC. The encoded protein is CASSYLAGRSYNEQFF.

CDR3 sequence: CSARAEGSYEQYF. CDR3 sequence (DNA): TGCAGTGCTAGAGCGGAGGGGTCCTACGAGCAGTACTTC. The rearrangement links TRBV20-1 to TRBJ2-7; the D gene is possibly TRBD2 (6 bases). Trimming removed 1 base from V and 1 base from J, with 8 bases in between. This CDR3 is 13 amino acids long. Germline CDR1 reads DFQATT; CDR2 reads SNEGSKA (reference sequence).

This sequence joins TRBV5-1 and TRBJ2-7; 11 positions agree with TRBD2. V lost 1 base, J lost 6 bases, and 6 bases stayed unmatched. Germline loops: CDR1 SGHRS, CDR2 YFSETQ. This CDR3 is built from 15 residues. The CDR3 nucleotides are TGCGCCAGCAGCTTGACTAGCGGGAGAGCGTCCGAGCAGTACTTC. Translating it yields CASSLTSGRASEQYF. Based on the CDR3 plus reference TRBV5-1 and TRBJ2-7, the full variable domain is KAGVTQTPRYLIKTRGQQVTLSCSPISGHRSVSWYQQTPGQGLQFLFEYFSETQRNKGNFPGRFSGRQFSNSRSEMNVSTLELGDSALYLCASSLTSGRASEQYFGPGTRLTVT.

J is TRBJ2-7 and V is TRBV20-1; TRBD2 agrees at 8 bases. The CDR3 is 15 amino acids. The germline gives CDR1 DFQATT, CDR2 SNEGSKA (reference sequence). V lost 0 bases, J lost 1 base, and 5 bases stayed unmatched. The CDR3: CSARDGRGASYEQYF. Written as DNA, the CDR3 is TGCAGTGCTAGAGATGGGCGGGGGGCTTCCTACGAGCAGTACTTC.

The chain is built from TRBV7-3 and TRBJ2-5; no clear D gene. Trimming stripped 1 base from V and 4 bases from J, with 7 bases between. In germline, CDR1 is SGHTA, CDR2 FQGTGA. This CDR3 region has 13 residues. The CDR3: CASSLKQSETQYF. As DNA, the CDR3 is TGTGCCAGCAGCTTAAAGCAGTCAGAGACCCAGTACTTC.

The rearrangement uses TRBV5-1 and TRBJ2-7, with 9 bases that match TRBD1. The CDR3 consists of 13 residues. Germline V gene data show CDR1 as SGHRS and CDR2 as YFSETQ. Unmatched junction bases numbered 3, after V lost 3 bases and J lost 5 bases. The CDR3 bases are TGCGCCAGCAGCTGGGACAGGGCGGACGAGCAGTACTTC. Amino acid sequence: CASSWDRADEQYF.

V gene TRBV20-1 combines with J gene TRBJ2-7; tentatively, D is TRBD2 (5 bases). The ends were cut back, 6 bases at V and 6 bases at J, with 12 bases in the middle. CDR1 is DFQATT, CDR2 SNEGSKA, per germline (reference sequence). CDR3 length: 11 residues. DNA for the CDR3: TGCAGTGCCCGGCTAGCAAGCGAGCAGTACTTC. Amino acids: CSARLASEQYF.

This clonotype came up a few times. The genes are TRBV7-6 and TRBJ2-1; D uncertain. CDR1 is SGHVS and CDR2 is FNYEAQ in the germline V gene. CDR3 length equals 15 residues. With 5 bases removed from V and 8 bases from J, the gap between germline ends came to 19 bases. The CDR3 sequence: CASSPVWTPGDEQFF. CDR3 coding DNA: TGTGCCAGCAGCCCGGTGTGGACCCCTGGGGATGAGCAGTTCTTC.

The chain joins TRBV9 to TRBJ2-7, with a tentative D call TRBD2 (6 bases). This CDR3 region has 12 residues. The germline CDR1 and CDR2 sequences are SGDLS and YYNGEE. V was pared by 3 bases and J by 3 bases, with 7 bases between. For the CDR3, the DNA is TGTGCCAGCAGCGACGGGGGCTACGAGCAGTACTTC. Encoded protein: CASSDGGYEQYF.

The gene calls are TRBV11-2 and TRBJ2-7; 13 nucleotides line up with TRBD2. The V gene end was trimmed by 5 bases and the J gene end by 7 bases; junction bases not matched to a gene: 14. From germline, CDR1 is SGHAT and CDR2 FQNNGV. This CDR3 is 17 amino acids long. The CDR3 protein is CASSVGTSGNVREEQYF. The CDR3 DNA reads as TGTGCCAGCAGCGTCGGGACTAGCGGGAATGTTAGGGAGGAGCAGTACTTC.

This clonotype was seen a few times. This sequence joins TRBV7-2 and TRBJ1-2, with D maybe TRBD1 (6 bases). V shed 5 bases and J shed 3 bases, with 13 bases lying between them. This CDR3 comprises 14 residues. Germline V CDR1 and CDR2: SGHTA, FQGNSA. The CDR3 DNA is TGTGCCAGCAGCCCAAGGGGGGACTACTATGGCTACACCTTC. Residues: CASSPRGDYYGYTF. Full variable domain (outside the CDR3, taken from reference TRBV7-2 and TRBJ1-2): GAGVSQSPSNKVTEKGKDVELRCDPISGHTALYWYRQSLGQGLEFLIYFQGNSAPDKSGLPSDRFSAERTGGSVSTLTIQRTQQEDSAVYLCASSPRGDYYGYTFGSGTRLTVV.

A few counts support this clonotype. This chain links TRBV6-2 or TRBV6-3 with TRBJ1-1; 7 bases agree with TRBD1. V lost 0 bases and J lost 0; bases outside the gene matches: 16. Germline V CDR1 and CDR2: MNHEY, SVGEGT. The CDR3 loop spans 20 amino acids. The CDR3 loop is CASSYSKFMDRRGMNTEAFF. The CDR3 bases are TGTGCCAGCAGTTACTCAAAGTTTATGGACAGGAGAGGGATGAACACTGAAGCTTTCTTT.

This clonotype was picked up a small number of times. The chain joins TRBV27 to TRBJ2-1; tentatively, D is TRBD1 or TRBD2 (5 bases each). Trimming pared 2 bases from V and 2 bases from J, leaving 10 bases between. The CDR3 covers 15 residues. CDR1 MNHEY and CDR2 SMNVEV come from the germline V gene (reference sequence). The CDR3 spells CASSLDSGPYNEQFF. CDR3 bases: TGTGCCAGCAGTTTAGACAGCGGCCCCTACAATGAGCAGTTCTTC.

This clonotype appeared a few times. This chain connects TRBV19 to TRBJ2-4; 11 bases are shared with TRBD2. Trimming removed 7 bases from V and 3 bases from J; junction bases left unmatched: 5. The CDR3 contains 15 residues. CDR1 is LNHDA, CDR2 SQIVND, per germline (reference sequence). The CDR3 DNA reads TGTGCCAGTAAAACACTAGCGGGAGTCAAAAACATTCAGTACTTC. Translated, it gives CASKTLAGVKNIQYF.

This rearrangement joins TRBV9 to TRBJ2-7; 7 bases agree with TRBD1. The CDR3 length is 14 residues. With V trimmed by 0 bases and J by 3 bases, 3 bases remained unmatched. In germline, CDR1 is SGDLS, CDR2 YYNGEE. The CDR3 DNA sequence: TGTGCCAGCAGCGTAGGGGGACAGAACTACGAGCAGTACTTC. Amino acid sequence: CASSVGGQNYEQYF.

On this clonotype itself: One end of the junction fails to match germline, which may point to a read error. J is TRBJ2-7 and V is TRBV18; 7 bases map to TRBD2. There are 14 residues in the CDR3. Germline assignment: CDR1 KGHSH and CDR2 LQKENI. CDR3 in DNA: TGTGCCAGCTCACCTCTAGCGGAGCCCTACGCGCAGTACTTC. This codes for CASSPLAEPYAQYF.

This clonotype was picked up a small number of times. The V gene is TRBV4-2, the J gene TRBJ2-5, with 11 bases that match TRBD2. The CDR3 sequence is 16 residues long. The ends lost 1 base at V and 1 base at J; junction bases unmatched: 2. From germline, CDR1 is LGHNA and CDR2 YNFKEQ. CDR3 sequence reads: CASSQALAGGQETQYF. The CDR3 nucleotides are TGTGCCAGCAGCCAAGCTCTAGCGGGAGGCCAAGAGACCCAGTACTTC.

A few counts support this clonotype. The chain links TRBV20-1 to TRBJ1-2; D is unresolved. The CDR3 consists of 12 residues. Trimming left V 3 bases short and J 2 bases short, with 7 bases between. CDR1 is DFQATT, CDR2 SNEGSKA, per germline (reference sequence). This CDR3 is CSARDGNYGYTF. The CDR3 DNA is TGCAGTGCTAGGGACGGGAACTATGGCTACACCTTC.